Following are 31 T cell receptor beta chains from one sample sequenced in a study of blood T cell repertoires in COVID-19. Data came from immunoSEQ multiplex PCR; TCRdb stores just in-frame clones and leaves some out. The sample lists about 150,000 clones; 70% to 90% were seen once. What was sequenced was PBMCs or T cells enriched from blood (not recorded which). These receptors originate from a woman aged 25-40 years with acute COVID-19.

V is TRBV20-1 and J is TRBJ1-5, with a tentative D call TRBD1 (6 bases). The CDR3 covers 16 residues. Germline V gene data show CDR1 as DFQATT and CDR2 as SNEGSKA (reference sequence). Trimming cost V 3 bases and J 3 bases, with 18 bases left between them. CDR3 sequence (DNA): TGCAGTGCTAGTAGCTCGAAGGGGGTAAACAATCAGCCCCAGCATTTT. Its translation: CSASSSKGVNNQPQHF.

The chain employs TRBV6-5 and TRBJ1-2; 7 nucleotides agree with TRBD1. Germline CDR1 MNHEY, CDR2 SVGAGI. This CDR3 is built from 14 residues. The V segment lost 4 bases and the J segment 6 bases; nucleotides outside the gene matches: 8. CDR3 loop: CASSFGTAENGYTF. As DNA, the CDR3 is TGTGCCAGCAGTTTTGGGACAGCGGAGAATGGCTACACCTTC.

Only one count was recorded for this clone. The chain is built from TRBV4-1 and TRBJ1-1, with 7 positions matching TRBD1. The CDR3 is 15 residues long. With V trimmed by 2 bases and J by 8 bases, 11 bases remained unmatched. CDR1 and CDR2 (germline): MGHRA, YSYEKL. The chain's CDR3 is CASSQIDRVGSEAFF. The DNA for the CDR3 is TGCGCCAGCAGCCAAATCGACAGGGTAGGTTCGGAAGCTTTCTTT.

The chain couples TRBV25-1 to TRBJ2-5; D uncertain. Germline V gives CDR1 MGHDK, CDR2 SYGVNS. Trimming shortened V by 1 base and J by 4 bases, and 19 bases separated the two germline ends. The CDR3 is 17 residues long. The CDR3 is CASSESSRGSSLETQYF. The DNA for the CDR3 is TGTGCCAGCAGTGAATCAAGTCGCGGCTCCTCTTTAGAGACCCAGTACTTC.

The chain uses TRBV28 and TRBJ1-2; possibly TRBD1 for D (5 bases). Germline values: CDR1 MDHEN, CDR2 SYDVKM. V was shortened by 10 bases and J by 7 bases, with 25 bases between the two germline ends. CDR3 length: 15 amino acids. In DNA form, the CDR3 reads TGTGCCATCTCCCCCCCAGGGCCCGAGGTCGGTGGCTACACCTTC. Its translation: CAISPPGPEVGGYTF.

This chain uses TRBV24-1 with TRBJ1-4; a weak D match, TRBD1 (6 bases). Trimming left V 3 bases short and J 5 bases short, with 15 bases between. CDR1 KGHDR and CDR2 SFDVKD come from the germline V gene. The CDR3 loop spans 16 amino acids. CDR3 protein: CATSDADRKKNEKLFF. The CDR3 DNA is TGTGCCACCAGTGATGCCGACAGGAAGAAAAATGAAAAACTGTTTTTT.

The chain employs TRBV28 and TRBJ2-2; TRBD2 agrees at 11 bases. V lost 10 bases and J lost 8; bases outside the gene matches: 12. Germline V lookup: CDR1 MDHEN, CDR2 SYDVKM. The CDR3 sequence is 15 residues long. The CDR3 bases are TGTGCCACCGAAAAACTAGCGGGAGTTGGGGGGGAGCTGTTTTTT. It codes for CATEKLAGVGGELFF. Looking up the rest from reference TRBV28 and TRBJ2-2 gives the full variable domain: DVKVTQSSRYLVKRTGEKVFLECVQDMDHENMFWYRQDPGLGLRLIYFSYDVKMKEKGDIPEGYSVSREKKERFSLILESASTNQTSMYLCATEKLAGVGGELFFGEGSRLTVL.

The genes are TRBV2 and TRBJ1-5; a possible D gene is TRBD1 (5 bases). The CDR3 covers 14 residues. The V end lost 6 bases, the J end lost 3 bases, and 12 bases lay between the germline ends. Germline V lookup: CDR1 SNHLY, CDR2 FYNNEI. CDR3 residues: CASRADSHNQPQHF. DNA of the CDR3: TGTGCCAGCAGGGCCGACAGTCACAATCAGCCCCAGCATTTT.

This clone was counted only a few times. The V call is TRBV7-9, the J call TRBJ2-3; maybe TRBD2 (6 bases). This CDR3 is built from 15 residues. Germline V gene lookup returns CDR1 SEHNR and CDR2 FQNEAQ (reference sequence). V lost 4 bases, J lost 2 bases, and 13 bases lay in between. CDR3 DNA sequence: TGTGCCAGCAGCTCCCGACTAGAATCCACAGATACGCAGTATTTT. Translating gives CASSSRLESTDTQYF. The whole variable domain, filled in from reference TRBV7-9 and TRBJ2-3, reads DTGVSQNPRHKITKRGQNVTFRCDPISEHNRLYWYRQTLGQGPEFLTYFQNEAQLEKSRLLSDRFSAERPKGSFSTLEIQRTEQGDSAMYLCASSSRLESTDTQYFGPGTRLTVL.

A remark on this clone: Additional DNA sequences in this sample encode the identical CDR3. J is TRBJ1-1 and V is TRBV5-1; D unclear. CDR3 length: 13 amino acids. Per germline, CDR1 SGHRS and CDR2 YFSETQ. Trimming shortened V by 1 base and J by 3 bases, and 7 bases separated the two germline ends. CDR3: CASSLKLDTEAFF. The CDR3 bases are TGCGCCAGCAGCTTGAAACTAGACACTGAAGCTTTCTTT.

This clone occurred many times. The chain has TRBV25-1 and TRBJ1-1, with 8 nucleotides matching TRBD1. CDR1 and CDR2 (germline): MGHDK, SYGVNS. The CDR3 length is 17 residues. V was clipped by 4 bases and J by 3 bases; unmatched bases: 13. The CDR3 sequence: CASSGSRTGTVDTEAFF. The CDR3, as DNA: TGTGCCAGCAGTGGCTCTCGGACAGGGACGGTTGACACTGAAGCTTTCTTT.

This chain uses TRBV28 with TRBJ2-3, with a possible D match to TRBD1 (5 bases). This CDR3 contains 14 residues. Trimming pared 7 bases from V and 1 base from J, leaving 12 bases between. Germline V gene lookup returns CDR1 MDHEN and CDR2 SYDVKM. CDR3 DNA sequence: TGTGCCAGCACCCCTGTAGGGGGCACAGATACGCAGTATTTT. Translation: CASTPVGGTDTQYF.

The V and J genes are TRBV29-1 and TRBJ1-2; D not resolved. This CDR3 is 13 amino acids long. V lost 6 bases, J lost 6 bases, and 17 bases lay in between. Germline CDR1 is SQVTM and CDR2 is ANQGSEA. The CDR3 sequence: CSVPRVGVDGYTF. CDR3 coding DNA: TGCAGCGTCCCCCGCGTCGGGGTCGATGGCTACACCTTC.

This chain uses TRBV28 with TRBJ1-2, with D maybe TRBD1 (5 bases). Deletions cut 4 bases from V and 3 bases from J, with 9 bases between. This CDR3 has 13 amino acids. Germline V CDR1 and CDR2: MDHEN, SYDVKM. Here the CDR3 reads CASSYGGDYGYTF. For the CDR3, the DNA is TGTGCCAGCAGTTATGGGGGGGACTATGGCTACACCTTC.

The rearrangement links TRBV4-3 to TRBJ1-5; D perhaps matches TRBD1 (5 bases). V dropped 4 bases and J dropped 10 bases, with 14 bases sitting between them. CDR1 is LGHNA and CDR2 is YSLEER in the germline V gene. The CDR3 is 13 residues long. CDR3 DNA sequence: TGCGCCAGCAGCCGGGACTTTGCGGATCCCCAGCATTTT. Its protein product is CASSRDFADPQHF.

A single count supports this clone. This chain joins TRBV21-1 and TRBJ2-3; the table calls TRBD2, which could not be checked here. TRBV21-1 corresponds to a pseudogene. The CDR3 length is 14 residues. The CDR3 region is CPPAASGSTDTQYF. CDR3 nucleotide sequence: TGTCCCCCGGCCGCTAGCGGGAGCACAGATACGCAGTATTTT.

This rearrangement joins TRBV7-9 to TRBJ1-1; D is possibly TRBD1 (6 bases). The CDR3 has 13 amino acids. The ends were cut back, 5 bases at V and 7 bases at J, with 14 bases in the middle. Germline V lookup: CDR1 SEHNR, CDR2 FQNEAQ (reference sequence). DNA for the CDR3: TGTGCCAGCAGCGCCAACAGGGATGTTGAAGCTTTCTTT. Translated, it gives CASSANRDVEAFF.

The chain combines TRBV5-6 with TRBJ2-1; 10 bases line up with TRBD1. Germline CDR1 is SGHDT and CDR2 is YYEEEE. This CDR3 region has 15 residues. J was trimmed by 8 bases and V by 4 bases; bases with no gene match: 9. The CDR3 here is CASSGGTGDFYEQFF. The CDR3 DNA reads TGTGCCAGCAGCGGCGGGACAGGGGATTTCTATGAGCAGTTCTTC.

The chain employs TRBV10-3 and TRBJ2-2, with D maybe TRBD1 (5 bases). With 3 bases removed from V and 0 bases from J, the gap between germline ends came to 8 bases. This CDR3 is built from 15 residues. Germline V gives CDR1 ENHRY, CDR2 SYGVKD. The CDR3 DNA reads as TGTGCCATCAGTGAAACAGGAGCGAACACCGGGGAGCTGTTTTTT. It specifies CAISETGANTGELFF.

The V and J genes are TRBV7-9 and TRBJ1-6, with a possible D match to TRBD1 (6 bases). This CDR3 has 13 residues. CDR1 is SEHNR, CDR2 FQNEAQ, per germline (reference sequence). V was pared by 1 base and J by 9 bases, with 7 bases between. The CDR3 is CASSLEGVSPLHF. The DNA of the CDR3 is TGTGCCAGCAGCTTAGAGGGGGTTTCACCCCTCCACTTT.

The chain is built from TRBV28 and TRBJ1-6; no firm D call. V lost 7 bases and J 0 bases, leaving 10 bases between the germline ends. CDR3 size: 15 residues. The germline gives CDR1 MDHEN, CDR2 SYDVKM. In DNA, the CDR3 is TGTGCCAGCAACGAGGGCTACTCCTATAATTCACCCCTCCACTTT. Protein product: CASNEGYSYNSPLHF.

The rearrangement uses TRBV7-8 and TRBJ1-2; 8 bases match TRBD1. Looked up from germline, CDR1 is SGHVS and CDR2 is FQNEAQ. V gave up 1 base and J gave up 5 bases; unmatched junction bases: 9. The CDR3 is 16 residues long. The CDR3 region has the DNA TGTGCCAGCAGCTTAGGGGTCCAGGGGGCGCGGTATGGCTACACCTTC. Translation: CASSLGVQGARYGYTF.

The chain carries TRBV28 and TRBJ2-7; D unclear. V was shortened by 4 bases and J by 3 bases, with 10 bases between the two germline ends. CDR3 length: 13 residues. CDR1 and CDR2 from the germline V gene are MDHEN and SYDVKM. This chain's CDR3 is CASSSLVSYEQYF. As DNA, the CDR3 is TGTGCCAGCAGTTCTTTGGTGAGCTACGAGCAGTACTTC.

The chain couples TRBV27 to TRBJ1-6; D is perhaps TRBD1 (6 bases). The CDR3 runs 17 residues. Trimming shortened V by 2 bases and J by 8 bases, and 19 bases separated the two germline ends. CDR1 and CDR2 (germline): MNHEY, SMNVEV (reference sequence). The CDR3 here is CASSLTGGGLVYSPLHF. The DNA of the CDR3 is TGTGCCAGCAGTTTAACGGGGGGGGGCCTTGTTTATTCACCCCTCCACTTT.

The genes are TRBV19 and TRBJ1-1; D possibly corresponds to TRBD1 (5 bases). The CDR3 extends over 15 amino acids. The germline V gene has CDR1 LNHDA and CDR2 SQIVND (reference sequence). With 6 bases removed from V and 5 bases from J, the gap between germline ends came to 19 bases. The chain's CDR3 is CASRTLGGGTTEAFF. CDR3 sequence (DNA): TGTGCCAGTAGGACCCTAGGTGGGGGGACGACTGAAGCTTTCTTT.

CDR3 protein: CASSTSVQETQYF. The DNA of the CDR3 is TGTGCCAGCAGTACTAGCGTACAAGAGACCCAGTACTTC. The gene calls are TRBV7-2 and TRBJ2-5, with TRBD2 identical over 7 bases. Trimming took 6 bases from V and 2 from J; bases not matched to a gene: 3. The CDR3 consists of 13 residues. From germline, CDR1 is SGHTA and CDR2 FQGNSA.

The chain uses TRBV7-9 and TRBJ2-5; weak D call: TRBD1 (6 bases). Germline V CDR1 and CDR2: SEHNR, FQNEAQ (reference sequence). This CDR3 is 13 amino acids long. V was trimmed by 5 bases and J by 2 bases, leaving 9 bases between them. The DNA of the CDR3 is TGTGCCAGCAGCCATGGACAGCAAGAGACCCAGTACTTC. This codes for CASSHGQQETQYF.

In DNA, the CDR3 is TGTGCCAGCTCCCCGGATTCGGGCATTCAGTACTTC. It translates to CASSPDSGIQYF. The chain combines TRBV18 with TRBJ2-4; D is ambiguous. The germline V gene has CDR1 KGHSH and CDR2 LQKENI. The CDR3 spans 12 residues. Trimming cost V 6 bases and J 9 bases, with 12 bases left between them.

This sequence joins TRBV27 and TRBJ1-1, with no clear D. Germline CDR1 and CDR2: MNHEY and SMNVEV (reference sequence). The V gene lost 5 bases and the J gene lost 3 bases, with 13 bases spanning the gap. The CDR3 contains 14 residues. The CDR3 here is CASSASPVDTEAFF. CDR3 nucleotides: TGTGCCAGCAGTGCCAGTCCTGTGGACACTGAAGCTTTCTTT.

The chain couples TRBV4-1 to TRBJ1-1; D ambiguous. Germline V gene sequence: CDR1 MGHRA, CDR2 YSYEKL. V was cut by 0 bases and J by 4 bases, with 9 bases left in between. The CDR3 loop spans 14 amino acids. The CDR3 sequence is CASSQDSRPTEAFF. CDR3 nucleotides: TGCGCCAGCAGCCAAGATTCCAGGCCCACTGAAGCTTTCTTT.

The chain links TRBV6-2 or TRBV6-3 to TRBJ1-4; D unresolved. V lost 4 bases and J 0 bases, leaving 9 bases between the germline ends. Germline assignment: CDR1 MNHEY and CDR2 SVGEGT. There are 15 residues in the CDR3. Written as DNA, the CDR3 is TGTGCCAGCAGTTCCTACACAGCAACTAATGAAAAACTGTTTTTT. Translation gives CASSSYTATNEKLFF.